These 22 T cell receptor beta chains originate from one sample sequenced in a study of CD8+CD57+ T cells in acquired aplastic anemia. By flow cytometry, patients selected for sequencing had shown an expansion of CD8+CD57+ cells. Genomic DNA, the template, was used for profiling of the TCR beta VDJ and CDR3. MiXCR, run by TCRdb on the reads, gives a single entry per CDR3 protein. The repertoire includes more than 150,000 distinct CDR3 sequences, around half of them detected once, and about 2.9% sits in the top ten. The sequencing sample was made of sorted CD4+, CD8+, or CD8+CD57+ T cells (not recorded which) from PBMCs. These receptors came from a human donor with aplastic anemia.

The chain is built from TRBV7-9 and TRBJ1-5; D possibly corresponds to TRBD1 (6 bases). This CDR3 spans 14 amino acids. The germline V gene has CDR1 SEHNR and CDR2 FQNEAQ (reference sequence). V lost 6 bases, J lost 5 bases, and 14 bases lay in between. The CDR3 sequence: CASSRGNRDQPQHF. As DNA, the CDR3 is TGTGCCAGCAGTAGGGGGAATAGGGATCAGCCCCAGCATTTT.

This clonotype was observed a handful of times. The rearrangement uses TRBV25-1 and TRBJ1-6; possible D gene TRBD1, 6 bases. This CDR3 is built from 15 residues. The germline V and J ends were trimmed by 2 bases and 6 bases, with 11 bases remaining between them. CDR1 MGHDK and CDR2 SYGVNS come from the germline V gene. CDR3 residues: CASSETGAGNSPLHF. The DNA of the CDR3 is TGTGCCAGCAGTGAAACGGGGGCTGGTAATTCACCCCTCCACTTT. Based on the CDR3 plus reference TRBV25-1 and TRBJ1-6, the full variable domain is EADIYQTPRYLVIGTGKKITLECSQTMGHDKMYWYQQDPGMELHLIHYSYGVNSTEKGDLSSESTVSRIRTEHFPLTLESARPSHTSQYLCASSETGAGNSPLHFGNGTRLTVT.

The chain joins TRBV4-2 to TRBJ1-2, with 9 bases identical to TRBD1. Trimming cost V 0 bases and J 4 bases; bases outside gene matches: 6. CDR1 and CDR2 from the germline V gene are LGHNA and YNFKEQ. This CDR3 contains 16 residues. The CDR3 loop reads CASSQERGTGPYGYTF. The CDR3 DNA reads TGTGCCAGCAGCCAAGAAAGGGGGACAGGGCCCTATGGCTACACCTTC.

Here the CDR3 reads CASSPIGTSGPTDTQYF. The CDR3 DNA is TGTGCCAGCTCACCCATCGGGACTAGCGGACCCACAGATACGCAGTATTTT. The chain links TRBV18 to TRBJ2-3, with TRBD2 identical over 11 bases. The CDR3 contains 17 residues. Germline V gene data show CDR1 as KGHSH and CDR2 as LQKENI. J gave up 2 bases and V 3 bases, and 7 bases lay outside the gene matches. The full variable domain, its missing parts supplied by reference TRBV18 and TRBJ2-3, is NAGVMQNPRHLVRRRGQEARLRCSPMKGHSHVYWYRQLPEEGLKFMVYLQKENIIDESGMPKERFSAEFPKEGPSILRIQQVVRGDSAAYFCASSPIGTSGPTDTQYFGPGTRLTVL.

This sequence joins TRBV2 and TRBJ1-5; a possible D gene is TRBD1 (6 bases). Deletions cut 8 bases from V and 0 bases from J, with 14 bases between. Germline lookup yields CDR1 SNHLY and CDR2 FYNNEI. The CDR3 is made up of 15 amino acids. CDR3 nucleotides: TGTGCCAGCCTGGACAGACCTTATAGCAATCAGCCCCAGCATTTT. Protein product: CASLDRPYSNQPQHF. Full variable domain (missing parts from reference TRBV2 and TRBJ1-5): EPEVTQTPSHQVTQMGQEVILRCVPISNHLYFYWYRQILGQKVEFLVSFYNNEISEKSEIFDDQFSVERPDGSNFTLKIRSTKLEDSAMYFCASLDRPYSNQPQHFGDGTRLSIL.

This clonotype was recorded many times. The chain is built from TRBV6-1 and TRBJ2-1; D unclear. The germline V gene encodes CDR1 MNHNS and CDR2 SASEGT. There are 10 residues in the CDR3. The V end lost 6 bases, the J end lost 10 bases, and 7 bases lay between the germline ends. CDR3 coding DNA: TGTGCCAGCAGCAACATAGAGCAGTTCTTC. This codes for CASSNIEQFF.

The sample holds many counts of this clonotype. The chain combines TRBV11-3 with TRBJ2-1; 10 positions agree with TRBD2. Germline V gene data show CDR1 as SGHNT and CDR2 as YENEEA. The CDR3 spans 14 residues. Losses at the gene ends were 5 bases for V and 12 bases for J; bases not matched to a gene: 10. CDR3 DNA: TGTGCCAGCAGCCTAACTAGGACTAGCGGAGTGCAGTTCTTC. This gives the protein CASSLTRTSGVQFF.

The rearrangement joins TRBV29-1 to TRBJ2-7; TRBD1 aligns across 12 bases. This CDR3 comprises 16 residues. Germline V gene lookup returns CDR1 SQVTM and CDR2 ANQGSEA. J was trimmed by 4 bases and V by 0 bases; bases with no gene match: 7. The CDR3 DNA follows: TGCAGCGTTGAAGATGACGGGACAGGGGGCGGGTACGAGCAGTACTTC. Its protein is CSVEDDGTGGGYEQYF.

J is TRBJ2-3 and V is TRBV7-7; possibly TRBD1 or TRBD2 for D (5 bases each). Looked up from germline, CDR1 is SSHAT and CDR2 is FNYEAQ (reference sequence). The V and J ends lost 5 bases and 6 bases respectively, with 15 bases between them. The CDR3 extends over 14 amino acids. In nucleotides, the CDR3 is TGTGCCAGCAGCAGAGGGGAAGCAAGGGATACGCAGTATTTT. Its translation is CASSRGEARDTQYF.

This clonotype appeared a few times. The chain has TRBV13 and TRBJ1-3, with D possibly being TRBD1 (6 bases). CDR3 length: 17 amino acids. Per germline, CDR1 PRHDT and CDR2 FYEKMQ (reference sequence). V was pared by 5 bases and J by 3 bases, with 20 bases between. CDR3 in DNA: TGTGCCAGCAGCCGGCGGCTGGACAGCAGAATTGGAAACACCATATATTTT. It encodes CASSRRLDSRIGNTIYF.

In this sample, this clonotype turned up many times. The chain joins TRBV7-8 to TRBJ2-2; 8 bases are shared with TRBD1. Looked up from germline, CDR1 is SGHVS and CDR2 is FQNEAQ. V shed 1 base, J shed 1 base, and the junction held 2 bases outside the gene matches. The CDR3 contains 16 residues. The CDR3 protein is CASSLVGTGNTGELFF. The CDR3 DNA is TGTGCCAGCAGCTTAGTAGGGACAGGGAACACCGGGGAGCTGTTTTTT. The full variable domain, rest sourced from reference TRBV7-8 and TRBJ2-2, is GAGVSQSPRYKVAKRGQDVALRCDPISGHVSLFWYQQALGQGPEFLTYFQNEAQLDKSGLPSDRFFAERPEGSVSTLKIQRTQQEDSAVYLCASSLVGTGNTGELFFGEGSRLTVL.

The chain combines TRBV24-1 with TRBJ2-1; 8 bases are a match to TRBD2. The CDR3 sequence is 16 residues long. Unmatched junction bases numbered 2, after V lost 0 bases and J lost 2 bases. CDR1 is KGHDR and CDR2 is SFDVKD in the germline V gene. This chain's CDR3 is CATSDLAGGPYNEQFF. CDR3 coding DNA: TGTGCCACCAGTGATTTGGCGGGAGGCCCCTACAATGAGCAGTTCTTC.

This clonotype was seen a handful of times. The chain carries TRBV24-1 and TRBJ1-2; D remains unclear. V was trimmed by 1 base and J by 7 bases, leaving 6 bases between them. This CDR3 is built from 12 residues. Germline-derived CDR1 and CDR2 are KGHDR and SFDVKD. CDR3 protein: CATSDFSSGYTF. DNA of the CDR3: TGTGCCACCAGTGATTTTAGCAGTGGCTACACCTTC.

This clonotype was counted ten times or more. CDR3 in DNA: TGTGCCACCTCCCCCGGGGTTAGCTTATCAAGGACCCAGTACTTC. Its translation is CATSPGVSLSRTQYF. The chain employs TRBV6-1 and TRBJ2-5; maybe TRBD2 (5 bases). This CDR3 spans 15 amino acids. Germline V lookup: CDR1 MNHNS, CDR2 SASEGT. Trimming took 10 bases from V and 7 from J, leaving 25 bases between them.

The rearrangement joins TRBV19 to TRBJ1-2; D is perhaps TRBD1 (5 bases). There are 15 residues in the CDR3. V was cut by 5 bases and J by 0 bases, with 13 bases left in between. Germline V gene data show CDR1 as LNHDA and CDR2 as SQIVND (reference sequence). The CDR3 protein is CASSPGSGANYGYTF. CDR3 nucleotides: TGTGCCAGTAGTCCAGGGTCGGGAGCTAACTATGGCTACACCTTC.

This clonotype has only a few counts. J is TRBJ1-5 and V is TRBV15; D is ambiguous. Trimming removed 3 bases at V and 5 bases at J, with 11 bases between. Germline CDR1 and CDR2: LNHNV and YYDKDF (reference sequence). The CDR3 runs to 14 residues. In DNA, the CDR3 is TGTGCCACCAGCAGCTTGGCCGGGGATCAGCCCCAGCATTTT. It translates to CATSSLAGDQPQHF. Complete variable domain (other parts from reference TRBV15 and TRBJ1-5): DAMVIQNPRYQVTQFGKPVTLSCSQTLNHNVMYWYQQKSSQAPKLLFHYYDKDFNNEADTPDNFQSRRPNTSFCFLDIRSPGLGDTAMYLCATSSLAGDQPQHFGDGTRLSIL.

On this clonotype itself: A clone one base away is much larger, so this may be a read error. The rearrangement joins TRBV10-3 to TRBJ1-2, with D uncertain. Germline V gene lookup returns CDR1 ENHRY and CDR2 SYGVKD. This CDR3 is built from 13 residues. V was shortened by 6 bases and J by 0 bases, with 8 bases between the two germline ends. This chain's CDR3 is CAIRRIPNYGYTF. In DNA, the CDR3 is TGTGCCATCAGAAGGATCCCTAACTATGGCTACACCTTC.

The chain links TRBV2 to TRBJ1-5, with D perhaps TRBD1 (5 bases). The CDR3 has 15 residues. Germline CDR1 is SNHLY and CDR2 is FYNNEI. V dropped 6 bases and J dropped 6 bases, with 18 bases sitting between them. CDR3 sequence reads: CASSLSNSRGQPQHF. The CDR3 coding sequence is TGTGCCAGCAGCCTAAGTAATTCTAGGGGTCAGCCCCAGCATTTT.

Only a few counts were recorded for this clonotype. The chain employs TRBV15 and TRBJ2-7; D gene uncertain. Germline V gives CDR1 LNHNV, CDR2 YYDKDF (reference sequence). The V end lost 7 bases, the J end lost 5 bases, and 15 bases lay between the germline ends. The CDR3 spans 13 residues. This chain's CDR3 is CATTLGLNNEQYF. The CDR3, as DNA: TGTGCCACCACATTAGGCCTGAACAACGAGCAGTACTTC. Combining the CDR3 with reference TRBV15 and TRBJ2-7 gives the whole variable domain DAMVIQNPRYQVTQFGKPVTLSCSQTLNHNVMYWYQQKSSQAPKLLFHYYDKDFNNEADTPDNFQSRRPNTSFCFLDIRSPGLGDTAMYLCATTLGLNNEQYFGPGTRLTVT.

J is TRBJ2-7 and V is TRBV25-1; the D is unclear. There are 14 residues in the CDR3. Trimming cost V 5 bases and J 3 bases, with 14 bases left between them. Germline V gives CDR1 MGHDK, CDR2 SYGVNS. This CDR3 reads CASSLKNPDYEQYF. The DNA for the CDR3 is TGTGCCAGCAGTTTAAAAAACCCAGACTACGAGCAGTACTTC.

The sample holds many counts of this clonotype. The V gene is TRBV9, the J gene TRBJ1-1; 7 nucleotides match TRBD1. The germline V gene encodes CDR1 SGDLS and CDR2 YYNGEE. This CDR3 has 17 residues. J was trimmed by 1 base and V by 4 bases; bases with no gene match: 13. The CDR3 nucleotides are TGTGCCAGCAGCCCCCGAGGGGACAGATGGGGGAACACTGAAGCTTTCTTT. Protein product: CASSPRGDRWGNTEAFF. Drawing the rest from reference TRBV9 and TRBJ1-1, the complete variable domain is DSGVTQTPKHLITATGQRVTLRCSPRSGDLSVYWYQQSLDQGLQFLIQYYNGEERAKGNILERFSAQQFPDLHSELNLSSLELGDSALYFCASSPRGDRWGNTEAFFGQGTRLTVV.

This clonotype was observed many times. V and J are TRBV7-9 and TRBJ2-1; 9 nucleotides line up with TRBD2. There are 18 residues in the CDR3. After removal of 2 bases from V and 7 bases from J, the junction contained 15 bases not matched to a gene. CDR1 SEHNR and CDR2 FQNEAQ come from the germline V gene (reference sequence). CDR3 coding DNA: TGTGCCAGCAGCTTATTTGACAGCGGGGGGACCCTAGGGAATGAGCAGTTCTTC. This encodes CASSLFDSGGTLGNEQFF.